The source of this T cell receptor beta chain is a study of shared clonotypes between healthy human individuals. Measured with immunoSEQ multiplex PCR; TCRdb has only the in-frame clones, and not every one. The profile shows over 2,000,000 clones, around 95% of them singletons. CD45RO-negative, CCR7-positively selected cells formed the naive CD8 fraction, excluding terminally differentiated effector memory CD45RA+ cells. Germline V gene lookup returns CDR1 SGDLS and CDR2 YYNGEE. The CDR3 length is 14 residues. Trimming shortened V by 4 bases and J by 3 bases, and 13 bases separated the two germline ends. Remarks on this clone: The target antigen is unknown.

Points from the study as a whole: Only blood was sampled; tissue repertoires likely differ.

Sequencing was carried out using naive CD8+ T cells from PBMCs. V gene TRBV9 combines with J gene TRBJ1-1; tentatively, D is TRBD1 (6 bases). The origin of this receptor is a man in his late teens or twenties in good health. Some clones in this sample may be carry-over from other donors' samples. CDR3 protein: CASSPTGRDTEAFF. In DNA form, the CDR3 reads TGTGCCAGCAGCCCTACAGGGAGGGACACTGAAGCTTTCTTT.